The present TCR beta chain was sequenced within a study of cytomegalovirus exposure and HLA in healthy donors. General study findings and limits: Reportedly, diagnosis of cytomegalovirus status by the classifier showed high specificity and sensitivity.

The CDR3 spans 16 residues. The germline gives CDR1 SGHKS, CDR2 YYEKEE (reference sequence). V was shortened by 3 bases and J by 0 bases, with 15 bases between the two germline ends. Each of the donors was a healthy bone marrow donor. A multiplex PCR was run with 60 Vbeta primers and 13 Jbeta primers. The table came from immunoSEQ multiplex PCR; TCRdb's copy has only in-frame clones and leaves some out. The sample's table shows roughly 200,000 clones. Comment on this clone: Its specificity is unknown.

The chain carries TRBV5-5 and TRBJ1-1; D is uncertain. Sequenced sample: PBMCs. The sequence was obtained from a girl aged 2 to 10 in good health and CMV-seropositive. CDR3 DNA sequence: TGTGCCAGCAGCTCGCCCGGGTCCTCCTTGAACACTGAAGCTTTCTTT. Protein: CASSSPGSSLNTEAFF. The whole variable domain, filled in from reference TRBV5-5 and TRBJ1-1, reads DAGVTQSPTHLIKTRGQQVTLRCSPISGHKSVSWYQQVLGQGPQFIFQYYEKEERGRGNFPDRFSARQFPNYSSELNVNALLLGDSALYLCASSSPGSSLNTEAFFGQGTRLTVV.